This T cell receptor (beta chain) was sequenced for a study of CD8+ T cells in alopecia areata. General study findings and limits: Scalp clonality decreased significantly with tofacitinib, and so did expanded CD8+ clones among the top 100.

TCR sequencing used cDNA made by reverse transcription of extracted RNA. Using immunoSEQ multiplex PCR, the repertoire was profiled, and TCRdb retains in-frame clones only, with some absent. This table holds approximately 150,000 clones, 58% found once. CDR1 and CDR2 from the germline V gene are MNHEY and SMNVEV (reference sequence). CDR3 length: 16 amino acids. V lost 0 bases and J lost 1; bases outside the gene matches: 2. Sample treatment: oral pan-JAK inhibitor, 5-10 mg twice daily. As to this clone: Its target is not known.

The source of this sequence is a human donor with alopecia areata. Sequenced material: CD4+ T cells sorted from blood, taken at week 56, from a patient treated with tofacitinib. The V call is TRBV27, the J call TRBJ2-2, with 7 positions matching TRBD1. CDR3 sequence reads: CASSLSYRGNTGELFF. The CDR3, as DNA: TGTGCCAGCAGTTTATCGTACAGGGGGAACACCGGGGAGCTGTTTTTT.